The 15 T cell receptor beta chains presented below share a single source sample, sequenced in a study of CD8+ T cells in alopecia areata. cDNA reverse transcribed from extracted RNA served as the sequencing template. Repertoires were generated with immunoSEQ multiplex PCR, while TCRdb's copy carries only in-frame clones and drops some. The sample holds over 150,000 clones, 45% to 70% seen once. The sequencing input was CD8+ T cells sorted from blood. The receptors originated from a human donor in good health.

This clone has just a few counts. This CDR3 is also generated by other DNA sequences in the sample. The chain joins TRBV5-1 to TRBJ2-2; no clear D. CDR1 is SGHRS and CDR2 is YFSETQ in the germline V gene. Between the trimmed V and J ends, which lost 4 bases and 1 base, there was a span of 2 bases. This CDR3 region has 12 residues. The CDR3 bases are TGCGCCAGCAGCCTGAACACCGGGGAGCTGTTTTTT. Residues: CASSLNTGELFF. The complete variable domain, with remaining parts taken from reference TRBV5-1 and TRBJ2-2, reads KAGVTQTPRYLIKTRGQQVTLSCSPISGHRSVSWYQQTPGQGLQFLFEYFSETQRNKGNFPGRFSGRQFSNSRSEMNVSTLELGDSALYLCASSLNTGELFFGEGSRLTVL.

The rearrangement uses TRBV14 and TRBJ1-2; TRBD1 matches at 9 bases. V gave up 4 bases and J gave up 4 bases; unmatched junction bases: 7. This CDR3 contains 15 residues. Germline V gives CDR1 SGHDN, CDR2 FVKESK. The CDR3 DNA sequence: TGTGCCAGCAGCCGCCCGGGACAGGGTATCTATGGCTACACCTTC. Its protein is CASSRPGQGIYGYTF.

The chain carries TRBV7-9 and TRBJ1-2; weak D call: TRBD1 (6 bases). Germline V CDR1 and CDR2: SEHNR, FQNEAQ (reference sequence). This CDR3 region has 13 residues. The V gene lost 1 base and the J gene lost 7 bases, with 10 bases spanning the gap. The CDR3 DNA is TGTGCCAGCAGCTTAGGGGACACGGGTGGCTACACCTTC. Translating it yields CASSLGDTGGYTF.

The V call is TRBV27, the J call TRBJ1-6; TRBD1 aligns across 7 bases. CDR3 size: 13 residues. After removal of 10 bases from V and 5 bases from J, the junction contained 5 bases not matched to a gene. Germline CDR1 reads MNHEY; CDR2 reads SMNVEV (reference sequence). CDR3 loop: CATSGTDNSPLHF. The CDR3, as DNA: TGTGCCACCTCGGGGACAGATAATTCACCCCTCCACTTT.

This clone has just a few counts. The rearrangement joins TRBV5-6 to TRBJ1-2, with TRBD1 matching 7 bases. Germline V gene sequence: CDR1 SGHDT, CDR2 YYEEEE. CDR3 length equals 16 residues. V gave up 4 bases and J gave up 2 bases; unmatched junction bases: 11. The CDR3 DNA follows: TGTGCCAGCAGCCTTGTTCCGGGACAGCAGAACTATGGCTACACCTTC. Translation gives CASSLVPGQQNYGYTF.

The chain employs TRBV5-1 and TRBJ2-1; TRBD1 agrees at 7 bases. The V gene end was trimmed by 2 bases and the J gene end by 0 bases; junction bases not matched to a gene: 5. This CDR3 is 16 amino acids long. Germline V gives CDR1 SGHRS, CDR2 YFSETQ. The CDR3 region has the DNA TGCGCCAGCAGCTTAAGGACAGGTTACTCCTACAATGAGCAGTTCTTC. It codes for CASSLRTGYSYNEQFF.

The chain carries TRBV29-1 and TRBJ1-1; D is ambiguous. Looked up from germline, CDR1 is SQVTM and CDR2 is ANQGSEA. The CDR3 is 14 residues long. With 2 bases removed from V and 1 base from J, the gap between germline ends came to 11 bases. The CDR3 sequence: CSVEPPRTNTEAFF. The CDR3 bases are TGCAGCGTTGAACCACCCCGGACGAACACTGAAGCTTTCTTT.

The chain uses TRBV2 and TRBJ2-1; 8 bases line up with TRBD1. The trim removed 7 bases at V and 7 bases at J, leaving 12 bases unmatched. In germline, CDR1 is SNHLY, CDR2 FYNNEI. This CDR3 contains 15 residues. Here the CDR3 DNA reads TGTGCCAGCATGGCAGGGGGCCAGATTACGAATGAGCAGTTCTTC. Translation: CASMAGGQITNEQFF.

This sequence joins TRBV11-2 and TRBJ2-2; a weak D match, TRBD2 (7 bases). Germline V CDR1 and CDR2: SGHAT, FQNNGV. The CDR3 runs to 16 residues. Trimming pared 4 bases from V and 6 bases from J, leaving 18 bases between. This CDR3 reads CASSSAGALPPGELFF. For the CDR3, the DNA is TGTGCCAGCAGCTCCGCGGGGGCCCTCCCTCCCGGGGAGCTGTTTTTT.

In this sample, this clone turned up a few times. V and J are TRBV19 and TRBJ2-7; TRBD2 is a possible D gene (6 bases). The CDR3 loop spans 13 amino acids. V shed 5 bases and J shed 2 bases, with 10 bases lying between them. Germline V gene sequence: CDR1 LNHDA, CDR2 SQIVND (reference sequence). CDR3 loop: CASSPGATYEQYF. CDR3 nucleotide sequence: TGTGCCAGTAGTCCGGGAGCCACCTACGAGCAGTACTTC.

This rearrangement joins TRBV29-1 to TRBJ2-5, with D perhaps matching TRBD2 (7 bases). The CDR3 extends over 14 amino acids. Trimming took off 3 bases at V and 2 bases at J, with 13 bases between the two ends. Germline loops: CDR1 SQVTM, CDR2 ANQGSEA. CDR3 sequence (DNA): TGCAGCGTTGACGGGGGGCCAGTGCAAGAGACCCAGTACTTC. Protein: CSVDGGPVQETQYF.

This clone was counted only a few times. The chain is built from TRBV29-1 and TRBJ1-1, with 7 bases matching TRBD1. CDR1 and CDR2 from the germline V gene are SQVTM and ANQGSEA. V gave up 4 bases and J gave up 2 bases; unmatched junction bases: 4. CDR3 length equals 13 residues. The CDR3 loop reads CSVAGGANTEAFF. The CDR3 nucleotides read TGCAGCGTTGCAGGGGGAGCAAACACTGAAGCTTTCTTT.

There are a few counts of this clone. V and J are TRBV9 and TRBJ2-7, with D possibly TRBD2 on 5 matching bases. V lost 3 bases and J 3 bases, leaving 7 bases between the germline ends. This CDR3 has 12 residues. Germline V CDR1 and CDR2: SGDLS, YYNGEE. CDR3: CASSGEGYEQYF. In nucleotides, the CDR3 is TGTGCCAGCAGCGGCGAGGGCTACGAGCAGTACTTC.

The table lists this clone with a few counts. The rearrangement links TRBV5-6 to TRBJ2-1; TRBD2 matches at 7 bases. Trimming took 3 bases from V and 8 from J; bases not matched to a gene: 5. Germline V CDR1 and CDR2: SGHDT, YYEEEE. The CDR3 runs to 13 residues. The CDR3 sequence is CASSSGLSDEQFF. CDR3 nucleotide sequence: TGTGCCAGCAGCTCGGGACTAAGCGATGAGCAGTTCTTC.

The chain has TRBV5-1 and TRBJ2-4; D might be TRBD2 (5 bases). V gave up 6 bases and J gave up 8 bases, with 21 bases separating them. Per germline, CDR1 SGHRS and CDR2 YFSETQ. CDR3 length: 15 residues. CDR3 amino acids: CASNPKPDLGDIQYF. CDR3 DNA: TGCGCCAGCAACCCTAAGCCGGACCTCGGGGACATTCAGTACTTC.